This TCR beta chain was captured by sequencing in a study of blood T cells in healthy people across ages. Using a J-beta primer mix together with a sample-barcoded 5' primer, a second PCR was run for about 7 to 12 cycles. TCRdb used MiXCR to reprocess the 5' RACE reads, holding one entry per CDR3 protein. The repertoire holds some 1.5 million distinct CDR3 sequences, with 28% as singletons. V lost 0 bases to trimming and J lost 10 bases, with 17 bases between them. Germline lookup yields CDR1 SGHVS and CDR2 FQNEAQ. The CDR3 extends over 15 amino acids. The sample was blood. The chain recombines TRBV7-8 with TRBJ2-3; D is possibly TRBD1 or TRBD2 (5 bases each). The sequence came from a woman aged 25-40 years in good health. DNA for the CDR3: TGTGCCAGCAGCTTAGCGAGAGCCGGGACGCTACCGCAGTATTTT. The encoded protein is CASSLARAGTLPQYF.